This T cell receptor (beta chain) was profiled in a study of T-cell memory formation after mild COVID-19 (dated by TCRdb to the early 2020s). Looking at the study overall: TCR sequence clusters from the two donors were largely donor specific. Longitudinal TCRalpha and TCRbeta repertoire sequencing tracked T-cell clones expanding and contracting after mild COVID-19 in a couple of donors. Two young, previously healthy adult volunteers, one female and one male, were included in the cohort. Here is what the overall study found, with its caveats: The study included only a couple of mild cases, and larger cohorts that include severe cases with pre-infection samples were judged to be necessary. The detection of some responding clones in pre-infection memory suggests that pre-existing cross-reactive memory T cells joined the SARS-CoV-2 response. The second-wave clones that peaked on day 37 were not confirmed to be SARS-CoV-2 specific. Clones contracting from day 15 to 85 had balanced CD4/CD8 phenotypes, while a second wave expanding from day 15 to 37 was biased towards CD4+. Contracting CD4+ clones were found mainly in CM and EM memory subsets, while CD8+ clones were enriched in EMRA.

This clonotype showed up just a few times. What this receptor recognizes is not known. No base-level quality is on record; no much larger clone is a single base apart. Ficoll-Paque density gradient centrifugation was the method used to isolate PBMCs. The instrument given in TCRdb is Illumina NovaSeq 6000. Using 5'RACE with constant-segment primers, TCRalpha and TCRbeta cDNA libraries were constructed, with sample barcodes and unique molecular identifiers added in the process. Trizol reagent was used to extract RNA from every sample. Amplification of the libraries took two PCR steps, and the second step added a second sample barcode plus Illumina TruSeq adapters. The libraries were sequenced on an Illumina NovaSeq using 2 x 150 bp paired-end reads. Per the authors' processing: Reads were demultiplexed and collapsed into UMI-guided consensus sequences with migec v1.2.7. Using mixcr v2.1.11, UMI consensuses were aligned to TRA and TRB V and J templates and then assembled into clonotypes. A clonotype was counted as expanded or contracted only when both edgeR and NoisET called the clonotype significant, with the noise models trained on biological replicates. For edgeR calls, the thresholds were a false discovery rate-adjusted p below 0.01 and a log2 fold-change of 1. As an exploratory analysis of dynamics, PCA with hierarchical clustering was applied to max-normalized trajectories of the 1000 most abundant clonotypes. Each responding clone was given a CD4 or CD8 phenotype based on the CD4+ and CD8+ repertoires, which had been sequenced separately. TCRdb ran its own pipeline on the public reads, namely fastp trimming at Q25 and MiXCR clone calling, and kept in-frame beta chains. Each record represents a unique CDR3 protein, reported with the most common genes and DNA among its rows. The V and J calls and clone size are TCRdb's, not the authors'. The sample table holds under 450,000 distinct CDR3 sequences, of which 13% to 15% were seen once. 22% of the sample comes from the top ten.

In the germline V gene, CDR1 corresponds to SGHTA and CDR2 to FQGTGA. From V the trimming removes 0 bases and from J it removes 5 bases, while the gene matches leave 9 bases of the junction unaccounted for. Including the terminal cysteine and phenylalanine, the CDR3 comprises 17 residues. Only the CDR3 DNA is retained, 51 bases long and in frame from the first base. The V and J genes are TRBV7-3 and TRBJ2-3, with 9 central nucleotides matching TRBD1. Sequences were obtained from PBMCs or a T cell subset sorted from them (not recorded which). The receptor comes from a man aged 18-30 years who had mild COVID-19 (a few samples of this study predate the infection). The sample titles of this study are shuffled in the database, so cell type and time point are left out; the donor was told from shared clones. In nucleotides, the sequence is TGTGCCAGCAGCTTAACACCCGGGACAGGGTCACGAGATACGCAGTATTTT. The translation is CASSLTPGTGSRDTQYF.